This paragraph covers one T cell receptor beta chain sequence. The clone's antigen remains unknown. There are no base qualities to consult, and no much larger clone falls within one base. This record comes from a study of cytotoxic CD8 clonotypes in ibrutinib-treated CLL (dated by TCRdb to the early 2020s). For the wider study: The cohort included some 14 treatment-naive and about a dozen relapsed/refractory patients; about 18 were IGHV unmutated. Partial responses were observed in about 25 patients and complete responses in 2; after a median follow-up of around 68 months, remission was maintained in approximately 14 patients and progression was observed in some 12. Response samples were obtained after a median of around eleven months of treatment, with a range of roughly 6 to 40 months. On average, each sample had about 250,000 productive templates and tens of thousands of productive rearrangements. Of the 90 or so participants in the trial, about two dozen had longitudinal samples available. Cryopreserved peripheral blood mononuclear cells were collected before treatment, at response, and at either disease progression or sustained remission. All remission and progressive disease samples were collected while patients were still receiving ibrutinib. The full study reports these points: Clonality rose at ibrutinib response, remained stable during sustained remission, and dropped back toward baseline at progression. Baseline clonality exceeded that of age-matched healthy donors and correlated strongly with circulating CD8+ T-cell counts. Public clonotypes were rare and either contracted or stayed stable during treatment, and the rise in clonality at ibrutinib response reflected the expansion of private clonotypes. Sampling times were not matched between sustained-remission and progressing patients, and lymph node repertoires were not studied.

The meaning of the sample's time point label: roughly 12 months on ibrutinib. For TCR beta library preparation, approximately 2.2 micrograms of genomic DNA were isolated from cryopreserved PBMCs. High-throughput TCR beta sequencing was performed on longitudinal blood samples from CLL patients receiving ibrutinib monotherapy. Patients were enrolled in a phase 2 open-label single-center ibrutinib monotherapy trial. Trimming takes 0 bases from V and 0 bases from J, and the germline ends sit 12 bases apart. CDR1 is given as KGHSY and CDR2 as FQNENV, both from the germline V gene. The CDR3 contains 17 residues, cysteine and phenylalanine counted. The only DNA kept is the CDR3, 51 bases in frame from the first base. The goal of deep resolution MiSeq sequencing was a depth between 1 in 1 million and 1 in 200,000 T cells, and coverage averaged 10x per clonotype. TCR beta libraries were generated with the immunoSEQ hsTCRB Kit. The paper's data handling went like this. Data were analyzed with ImmunoSEQ Data Assistant and ImmunoSEQ Analyzer, with V, D and J genes assigned per IMGT definitions. Clonality, with values ranging from 0 to 1, was calculated as one minus the normalized Shannon entropy of productive rearrangement frequencies. Only overrepresented clonotypes making up at least 0.05% of the repertoire of each patient were included in the public clonotype analysis. About twelve age-matched healthy donor repertoires from immuneACCESS were used as controls for clonality. Not all clones reach the TCRdb copy of this immuneACCESS table, which keeps in-frame sequences only. Checked studies attribute under half of the gap to unresolved V genes and leave the rest unexplained. The V and J calls and clone size come from that table; D and trimming were worked out from the DNA. The sample profile shows some 46,000 clones; 55% to 75% of them were found once. The ten most abundant clones make up 13% of the sample.

The TCR sequence derives from a human donor with chronic lymphocytic leukemia. Sequencing was performed on PBMCs, taken after 12 months of ibrutinib treatment. Here the chain combines TRBV16 and TRBJ2-1; TRBD1 could be the D gene, as 6 bases match. CDR3 loop: CASSQSTGLSSYNEQFF. The DNA sequence is given as TGTGCCAGCAGCCAATCAACAGGGCTGAGCTCCTACAATGAGCAGTTCTTC.